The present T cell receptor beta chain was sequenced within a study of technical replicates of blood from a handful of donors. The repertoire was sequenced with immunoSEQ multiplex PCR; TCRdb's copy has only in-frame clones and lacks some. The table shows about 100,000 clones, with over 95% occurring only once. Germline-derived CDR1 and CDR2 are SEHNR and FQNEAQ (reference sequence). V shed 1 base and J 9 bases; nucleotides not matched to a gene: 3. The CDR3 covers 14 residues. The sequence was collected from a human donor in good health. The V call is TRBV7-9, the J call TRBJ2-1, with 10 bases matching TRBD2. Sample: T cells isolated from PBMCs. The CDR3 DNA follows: TGTGCCAGCAGCTTAGAGCTAGCGGGGGCTGAGCAGTTCTTC. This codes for CASSLELAGAEQFF.